This T cell receptor beta chain was sequenced in a study of blood T cell repertoires in COVID-19. Study-wide background: Sites across the United States, Italy and Spain contributed samples from acute and convalescent COVID-19. The cDNA or gDNA used as material had been derived from T cells, B-cell-depleted T cells, or PBMCs.

CDR1 and CDR2 (germline): MNHNS, SASEGT. The germline V and J ends were trimmed by 0 bases and 4 bases, with 13 bases remaining between them. The CDR3 is made up of 16 amino acids. Methods used by the authors: Reference gene primer amplification gave estimated nucleated cell counts. Assay used: immunoSEQ multiplex PCR; TCRdb lists only in-frame clones, some missing. D and trimming come from the DNA, and the V and J calls and clone size come from that table. The table has 160,000 or so clones, over 80% seen once. The material sequenced was peripheral blood. The receptor was derived from a woman aged 50 to 65 with acute or convalescent COVID-19. This rearrangement joins TRBV6-1 to TRBJ1-5, with a weak D call TRBD1 (5 bases). CDR3 sequence reads: CASSEALGGGNQPQHF. The CDR3 DNA sequence: TGTGCCAGCAGTGAAGCGCTTGGGGGGGGGAATCAGCCCCAGCATTTT.